This T cell receptor (beta chain) was recorded in a study of tumor-infiltrating lymphocytes in primary liver carcinoma. Overall study: Read depth, roughly 3.5 to 7.13 million productive TCRbeta reads, did not differ significantly between tissues.

Constant-region priming of 500 ng total RNA yielded TCR beta cDNA. Three-round nested multiplex PCR performed with slightly modified ARM-PCR produced the TCR beta libraries. TRBV1-TRBV30 forward primers and a C-beta reverse primer were used in the first two PCR rounds, which each ran for around 10 cycles. A single record per CDR3 protein comes from TCRdb applying MiXCR to the multiplex PCR reads. The sample carries about 200,000 distinct CDR3 sequences, about 61% recorded once. Germline DNA was extracted alongside blood RNA, which was obtained from unsorted whole blood. Germline assignment: CDR1 SGHTA and CDR2 FQGTGA. Trimming took off 4 bases at V and 6 bases at J, with 10 bases between the two ends. The CDR3 is 13 residues long.

The sequence was collected from a woman aged 60-75 years with primary liver carcinoma and hepatitis B virus infection. J is TRBJ2-1 and V is TRBV7-3; D not resolved. Source material: peripheral blood. The CDR3 here is CASSSGSSNEQFF. The DNA for the CDR3 is TGTGCCAGCAGCTCAGGCTCTAGCAATGAGCAGTTCTTC.